The 14 T cell receptor beta chains presented below share a single source sample, sequenced in a study of metastatic and nonmetastatic thyroid tumors. TCRdb re-called clones from the PCR reads using MiXCR. The sample holds under 45,000 clones; 25% to 30% are singletons and the top ten take approximately 9.6%. Prior to thyroid surgery, none of the patients had received any treatment. The sequencing input was blood. The receptors stem from a male donor with papillary thyroid cancer or a benign thyroid nodule (not recorded which). Some clones in this sample may be carry-over from other donors' samples.

The V call is TRBV5-1, the J call TRBJ2-7; D is possibly TRBD1 (5 bases). Germline V lookup: CDR1 SGHRS, CDR2 YFSETQ. The V gene lost 0 bases and the J gene lost 0 bases, with 7 bases spanning the gap. The CDR3 spans 14 residues. CDR3: CASSLGGLSYEQYF. The CDR3 nucleotides read TGCGCCAGCAGCTTGGGGGGCCTCTCCTACGAGCAGTACTTC.

The J gene is TRBJ2-1, the V gene TRBV28; 13 nucleotides agree with TRBD2. CDR1 is MDHEN, CDR2 SYDVKM, per germline. The CDR3 contains 20 residues. J was trimmed by 0 bases and V by 0 bases; bases with no gene match: 8. The DNA of the CDR3 is TGTGCCAGCAGTTTATGGTCGACTAGCGGGAGGTCCAGCTCCTACAATGAGCAGTTCTTC. Encoded protein: CASSLWSTSGRSSSYNEQFF.

The chain joins TRBV7-3 to TRBJ2-1, with 10 bases that match TRBD2. The CDR3 consists of 20 residues. V shed 5 bases and J 1 base; nucleotides not matched to a gene: 17. The germline V gene has CDR1 SGHTA and CDR2 FQGTGA. CDR3 DNA: TGTGCCAGCAGCACACCTATAGCTAGCGGGGGTAGCTTGTCCTACAATGAGCAGTTCTTC. Residues: CASSTPIASGGSLSYNEQFF.

This chain uses TRBV11-2 with TRBJ2-7; 8 bases fit TRBD2. Germline V gene lookup returns CDR1 SGHAT and CDR2 FQNNGV. CDR3 size: 16 residues. J was trimmed by 5 bases and V by 4 bases; bases with no gene match: 13. The CDR3 coding sequence is TGTGCCAGCAGCTCCGGGGGGGAGGGGACAATCCACGAGCAGTACTTC. Its protein product is CASSSGGEGTIHEQYF.

This clone was counted many times. The J gene is TRBJ2-3, the V gene TRBV5-1; TRBD2 agrees at 9 bases. CDR1 is SGHRS, CDR2 YFSETQ, per germline. CDR3 length: 15 amino acids. V gave up 4 bases and J gave up 2 bases; unmatched junction bases: 5. The CDR3 region is CASSQQRGVTDTQYF. The CDR3 DNA reads as TGCGCCAGCAGCCAACAGCGGGGGGTCACAGATACGCAGTATTTT.

The chain carries TRBV6-2 or TRBV6-3 and TRBJ2-1; 15 bases fit TRBD2. V lost 5 bases, J lost 7 bases, and 9 bases stayed unmatched. CDR1 is MNHEY and CDR2 is SVGEGT in the germline V gene. This CDR3 has 17 amino acids. DNA for the CDR3: TGTGCCAGCAGTCCCCGGACTAGCGGGGGGGTTCGTAATGAGCAGTTCTTC. It is translated as CASSPRTSGGVRNEQFF.

This clone was observed at least ten times. The chain combines TRBV5-5 with TRBJ2-2; 7 bases fit TRBD2. The CDR3 has 16 residues. V lost 3 bases to trimming and J lost 5 bases; unmatched junction nucleotides: 10. Germline V gives CDR1 SGHKS, CDR2 YYEKEE (reference sequence). This chain's CDR3 is CASSSGAQRETGELFF. The CDR3 DNA follows: TGTGCCAGCAGCTCCGGTGCGCAGCGGGAAACCGGGGAGCTGTTTTTT.

Regarding this clone: A junction boundary mismatches the germline segment, possibly from a read error. The V gene is TRBV3-1, the J gene TRBJ2-7, with TRBD2 matching over 12 bases. This CDR3 is built from 13 residues. Germline values: CDR1 LGHDT, CDR2 YNNKEL (reference sequence). The CDR3 sequence is CASSSSRTSGASF. The CDR3, as DNA: TGTGCCAGCAGCTCGTCCCGGACTAGCGGGGCTTCTTTC.

This clone appeared many times. The chain has TRBV30 and TRBJ1-2; D remains unclear. Trimming pared 2 bases from V and 7 bases from J, leaving 8 bases between. Germline V gene sequence: CDR1 GTSNPN, CDR2 SVGIG (reference sequence). The CDR3 contains 11 residues. For the CDR3, the DNA is TGTGCCTGGAGTTTTATGGGTGGCTACACCTTC. This gives the protein CAWSFMGGYTF.

This clone was detected ten times or more. The chain carries TRBV28 and TRBJ1-5, with a possible D match to TRBD1 (5 bases). This CDR3 has 13 residues. V was shortened by 7 bases and J by 6 bases, with 13 bases between the two germline ends. Germline loops: CDR1 MDHEN, CDR2 SYDVKM. The CDR3 nucleotides are TGTGCCAGCAACAGGCCGAACGTTCAGCCCCAGCATTTT. Its translation is CASNRPNVQPQHF.

The genes are TRBV7-2 and TRBJ2-3; 7 nucleotides line up with TRBD2. Germline-derived CDR1 and CDR2 are SGHTA and FQGNSA. Trimming removed 3 bases from V and 2 bases from J; junction bases left unmatched: 17. CDR3 size: 19 residues. CDR3 sequence (DNA): TGTGCCAGCAGCTTTCGAGGGTTGTGGGGGGGTGCCTTCACAGATACGCAGTATTTT. Amino acid sequence: CASSFRGLWGGAFTDTQYF.

This clone qualifies as medium-sized. Other DNA sequences of this sample code for an identical CDR3. The rearrangement uses TRBV6-1 and TRBJ2-7; 9 bases align to TRBD1. V lost 6 bases and J lost 4; bases outside the gene matches: 13. Germline V lookup: CDR1 MNHNS, CDR2 SASEGT. This CDR3 has 16 residues. CDR3 amino acids: CASRETGTGKQYEQYF. The CDR3 DNA sequence: TGTGCCAGCAGGGAGACCGGGACAGGGAAGCAATACGAGCAGTACTTC.

At least ten counts were recorded for this clone. A read error is possible here, since a much larger clone lies one base away. The chain combines TRBV28 with TRBJ2-2, with D tentatively TRBD1 (5 bases). Trimming cost V 11 bases and J 1 base, with 14 bases left between them. CDR1 is MDHEN, CDR2 SYDVKM, per germline. This CDR3 has 14 residues. The CDR3 protein is CAGKLTGNTGELFF. The CDR3, as DNA: TGTGCCGGCAAGCTTACAGGGAACACCGGGGAGCTGTTTTTT.

The rearrangement joins TRBV11-2 to TRBJ2-1; 7 positions agree with TRBD2. CDR1 is SGHAT, CDR2 FQNNGV, per germline. The CDR3 is 16 residues long. V gave up 1 base and J gave up 6 bases; unmatched junction bases: 9. The CDR3 region is CASSLVGGFWGNEQFF. The DNA of the CDR3 is TGTGCCAGCAGCTTAGTGGGAGGGTTCTGGGGCAATGAGCAGTTCTTC.